The 5 T cell receptor beta chains listed next were all sequenced from one sample in a study of identical twins. Via MiXCR, TCRdb re-called the 5' RACE reads, giving one row per CDR3 protein. The table has about 150,000 distinct CDR3 sequences, 3.5% seen once; the top ten hold around 8.1%. The sample taken for sequencing was memory T cells sorted from blood. Receptors originate from a young man in good health.

This clonotype has a count of ten or more. The chain joins TRBV12-3 or TRBV12-4 to TRBJ2-4; D not certain. There are 11 residues in the CDR3. V lost 3 bases and J 7 bases, leaving 4 bases between the germline ends. CDR3 DNA sequence: TGTGCCAGCAGTTTCGGGAACATTCAGTACTTC. This gives the protein CASSFGNIQYF.

On this clonotype: A much larger clone differs by one base, so this may be a read error. The conserved closing phenylalanine or tryptophan is absent in this CDR3, likely reflecting a read error. V gene TRBV5-6 combines with J gene TRBJ2-1; D may be TRBD1 (5 bases). The germline CDR1 and CDR2 sequences are SGHDT and YYEEEE. The CDR3 spans 17 residues. V was shortened by 2 bases and J by 8 bases, with 23 bases between the two germline ends. CDR3 loop: CASSLLQRDPRGHEQFC. The CDR3 bases are TGTGCCAGCAGCTTACTCCAACGAGATCCTAGGGGCCATGAGCAGTTCTGC.

In its sample, this clonotype was seen many times. The chain employs TRBV7-9 and TRBJ2-5, with 7 bases matching TRBD1. The V gene end was trimmed by 1 base and the J gene end by 5 bases; junction bases not matched to a gene: 10. Germline CDR1 and CDR2: SEHNR and FQNEAQ (reference sequence). This CDR3 has 16 residues. The CDR3 bases are TGTGCCAGCAGCTTAGTGTTGGGACAGACGGTGGAGACCCAGTACTTC. The encoded protein is CASSLVLGQTVETQYF.

The chain has TRBV10-2 and TRBJ1-1; D remains unclear. This CDR3 is built from 12 residues. Germline CDR1 and CDR2: WSHSY and SAAADI. The CDR3 DNA follows: TGCGCTTCGGGCCCTCGTAGAACTGAAGCTTTCTTT. This codes for CASGPRRTEAFF.

This clonotype was recorded many times. V usage is TRBV20-1 and J usage is TRBJ1-1; possible D gene TRBD1, 5 bases. CDR1 and CDR2 (germline): DFQATT, SNEGSKA (reference sequence). The V gene lost 4 bases and the J gene lost 4 bases, with 16 bases spanning the gap. The CDR3 has 14 residues. As DNA, the CDR3 is TGCAGTGCTATTCCGACGGCGAGGGGCACTGAAGCTTTCTTT. Translating gives CSAIPTARGTEAFF.